The 2 T cell receptor beta chains in this list originate from one sample, sequenced in a study of blood T cell repertoires in COVID-19 (dated by TCRdb to 2020 to 2021). The protocol used for the library was the immunoSEQ multiplex PCR assay. TCRdb took this table from immuneACCESS and kept in-frame rearrangements with V and J called. Such tables lack part of the clones; where checked against another copy, unresolved V genes explain under half of the gap, and the rest is unexplained. This sample gives roughly 200,000 clones in total; over 75% of them show up just once. The ten largest clones capture about 9.3% of the sample. Sequenced material: PBMCs or T cells enriched from blood (not recorded which). The receptor set was obtained from a man between 40 and 49 years old who had recovered from COVID-19.

In its sample, this clone was seen a few times. This chain connects TRBV7-2 to TRBJ1-5; tentative D call: TRBD1 (6 bases). This CDR3 region has 15 residues. The germline gives CDR1 SGHTA, CDR2 FQGNSA. V gave up 2 bases and J gave up 4 bases, with 12 bases separating them. The CDR3 coding sequence is TGTGCCAGCAGCTTATGGCAGGGGCTTAATCAGCCCCAGCATTTT. It encodes CASSLWQGLNQPQHF.

V gene TRBV7-9 combines with J gene TRBJ2-7; 8 bases align to TRBD1. Germline V lookup: CDR1 SEHNR, CDR2 FQNEAQ (reference sequence). CDR3 length: 16 amino acids. After removal of 6 bases from V and 0 bases from J, the junction contained 10 bases not matched to a gene. CDR3 DNA: TGTGCCAGCAGGAAGACCGGGACAGGAGTCTCCTACGAGCAGTACTTC. Translation gives CASRKTGTGVSYEQYF.